Listed here are 5 T cell receptor beta chains from one sample, sequenced in a study of T cell repertoires in cytomegalovirus infection. In TCRdb, the reads were re-called with MiXCR into one record per CDR3 protein. The sample includes approximately 600,000 distinct CDR3 sequences, approximately 40% of them seen just once. No cognate antigen is known for these TCRs. Material: cultured PBMCs, obtained from culture after CMV antigen stimulation. These receptors all stem from a human donor in good health (CMV status not recorded). Some clones in this sample may be carry-over from other donors' samples.

J is TRBJ2-7 and V is TRBV7-9; 7 bases map to TRBD2. The germline V gene has CDR1 SEHNR and CDR2 FQNEAQ (reference sequence). This CDR3 is 15 amino acids long. The V and J ends lost 3 bases and 1 base, in that order; junction bases with no gene match: 6. The CDR3 DNA reads as TGTGCCAGCAGCTTCCGCGGGAGAGAGTCCTACGAGCAGTACTTC. This gives the protein CASSFRGRESYEQYF.

The rearrangement uses TRBV4-3 and TRBJ1-5, with D perhaps TRBD1 (5 bases). CDR3 length: 15 amino acids. V was trimmed by 6 bases and J by 0 bases, leaving 12 bases between them. Germline V gene data show CDR1 as LGHNA and CDR2 as YSLEER. The CDR3 sequence is CASSRTRGSNQPQHF. The DNA of the CDR3 is TGCGCCAGCAGTCGGACGAGGGGTAGCAATCAGCCCCAGCATTTT.

This clonotype has ten or more counts. This chain joins TRBV12-5 and TRBJ1-6; 7 bases are a match to TRBD1. The CDR3 runs 16 residues. The V gene end was trimmed by 6 bases and the J gene end by 0 bases; junction bases not matched to a gene: 5. In germline, CDR1 is LGHNT, CDR2 FRNRAP. The CDR3 coding sequence is TGTGCTAGTGGCTCGACAGGGAGCTCCTATAATTCACCCCTCCACTTT. It encodes CASGSTGSSYNSPLHF.

The table lists this clonotype with a few counts. V usage is TRBV7-9 and J usage is TRBJ1-6; D remains unclear. Per the germline V gene, CDR1 is SEHNR and CDR2 is FQNEAQ (reference sequence). This CDR3 is 12 amino acids long. V was trimmed by 1 base and J by 11 bases, leaving 6 bases between them. The CDR3 loop is CASSLGRTPLHF. CDR3 DNA: TGTGCCAGCAGCTTAGGCCGAACACCCCTCCACTTT.

The chain joins TRBV10-3 to TRBJ2-3; 7 positions agree with TRBD2. After removal of 4 bases from V and 1 base from J, the junction contained 5 bases not matched to a gene. The CDR3 loop spans 15 amino acids. Germline V lookup: CDR1 ENHRY, CDR2 SYGVKD. The CDR3 loop is CAISVGAGGTDTQYF. The CDR3 DNA reads TGTGCCATCAGTGTTGGGGCGGGAGGCACAGATACGCAGTATTTT.